Below are 8 T cell receptor beta chains sequenced from a single sample in a study of blood T cells in healthy people across ages. A second PCR, run for about 6 to 11 cycles, used a sample-barcoded 5' primer plus a J-beta primer mix. TCRdb re-called the 5' RACE reads with MiXCR, one entry per CDR3 protein. The sample contains approximately 1.5 million distinct CDR3 sequences, about 31% of which appear only once. Sequenced material: blood. These receptor sequences come from a woman aged 25 to 45 in good health.

The chain has TRBV6-5 and TRBJ2-7; weak D call: TRBD1 (6 bases). The J call is doubtful: the DNA matches TRBJ2-5 better. Germline V gene lookup returns CDR1 MNHEY and CDR2 SVGAGI. The CDR3 has 15 amino acids. The CDR3 spells CASSVPGTQGKTQYF. For the CDR3, the DNA is TGTGCCAGCAGTGTCCCCGGGACACAAGGAAAGACCCAGTACTTC.

The chain recombines TRBV20-1 with TRBJ2-1; TRBD2 aligns across 7 bases. CDR3 length: 14 residues. Germline trimming cut 6 bases from V and 2 bases from J; bases unmatched to any gene: 7. The germline CDR1 and CDR2 sequences are DFQATT and SNEGSKA (reference sequence). The CDR3 DNA follows: TGCAGTGCCGCTAGGCGGGGGACCTACAATGAGCAGTTCTTC. Amino acids: CSAARRGTYNEQFF.

V usage is TRBV6-1 and J usage is TRBJ2-7; D is undetermined. V was pared by 4 bases and J by 4 bases, with 20 bases between. The CDR3 covers 16 residues. CDR1 MNHNS and CDR2 SASEGT come from the germline V gene. DNA of the CDR3: TGTGCCAGCAGTGGCCCCGGCCCGAGCCGTGGATACGAGCAGTACTTC. Translated, it gives CASSGPGPSRGYEQYF.

This clonotype showed up just a few times. The chain couples TRBV7-3 to TRBJ2-1, with 8 bases lining up with TRBD2. Germline loops: CDR1 SGHTA, CDR2 FQGTGA. J was trimmed by 6 bases and V by 5 bases; bases with no gene match: 18. The CDR3 is made up of 18 amino acids. This CDR3 reads CASSPLGLGTSRFNEQFF. CDR3 sequence (DNA): TGTGCCAGCAGCCCTCTCGGTTTAGGGACTAGTAGGTTCAATGAGCAGTTCTTC.

V and J are TRBV18 and TRBJ2-1, with D unresolved. Trimming stripped 3 bases from V and 0 bases from J, with 9 bases between. Looked up from germline, CDR1 is KGHSH and CDR2 is LQKENI. This CDR3 contains 15 residues. The CDR3 DNA is TGTGCCAGCTCACCTGGGCTACGCTCCTACAATGAGCAGTTCTTC. Translated: CASSPGLRSYNEQFF.

The sample holds a few counts of this clonotype. A read error may produce the germline difference seen at one junction end. The genes are TRBV5-1 and TRBJ2-7; D unclear. Germline CDR1 SGHRS, CDR2 YFSETQ. This CDR3 is built from 13 residues. CDR3 residues: CASSLGNSYKQYF. CDR3 nucleotide sequence: TGCGCCAGCAGTTTAGGGAACTCCTACAAGCAGTACTTC. Together with reference TRBV5-1 and TRBJ2-7, the CDR3 gives the full variable domain: KAGVTQTPRYLIKTRGQQVTLSCSPISGHRSVSWYQQTPGQGLQFLFEYFSETQRNKGNFPGRFSGRQFSNSRSEMNVSTLELGDSALYLCASSLGNSYKQYFGPGTRLTVT.

This clonotype turned up a few times. The rearrangement uses TRBV4-1 and TRBJ2-7, with 9 bases aligning to TRBD2. This CDR3 contains 15 residues. CDR1 and CDR2 from the germline V gene are MGHRA and YSYEKL. The junction had 6 bases not matched to a gene; V was cut back by 4 bases and J by 2 bases. CDR3 region: CASSRSASGAYEQYF. The CDR3, as DNA: TGCGCCAGCAGCCGAAGTGCTAGCGGGGCCTACGAGCAGTACTTC.

The table lists this clonotype with a few counts. The gene calls are TRBV28 and TRBJ2-7; 7 nucleotides align to TRBD2. The germline V gene encodes CDR1 MDHEN and CDR2 SYDVKM. The CDR3 contains 17 residues. Losses at the gene ends were 8 bases for V and 0 bases for J; bases not matched to a gene: 16. The CDR3 bases are TGTGCCAGCGAGTGCCCCCCTGGACTAGACTGCTCCTACGAGCAGTACTTC. Its protein product is CASECPPGLDCSYEQYF.